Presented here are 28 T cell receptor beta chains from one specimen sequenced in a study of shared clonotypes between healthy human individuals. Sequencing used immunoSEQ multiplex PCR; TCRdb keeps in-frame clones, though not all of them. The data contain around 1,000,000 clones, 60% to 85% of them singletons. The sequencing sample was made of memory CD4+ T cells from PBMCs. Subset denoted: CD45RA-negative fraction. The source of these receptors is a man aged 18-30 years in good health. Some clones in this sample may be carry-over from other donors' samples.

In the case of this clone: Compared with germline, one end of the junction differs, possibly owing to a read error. CDR3 DNA sequence: TGTGCCAGCAGATTAGGGGGCTTCATGAACACTGAAGCTTTCTTT. This codes for CASRLGGFMNTEAFF. The gene calls are TRBV7-2 and TRBJ1-1, with 7 positions matching TRBD1. Germline lookup yields CDR1 SGHTA and CDR2 FQGNSA. CDR3 size: 15 residues. Filled out from reference TRBV7-2 and TRBJ1-1, the complete variable domain reads GAGVSQSPSNKVTEKGKDVELRCDPISGHTALYWYRQSLGQGLEFLIYFQGNSAPDKSGLPSDRFSAERTGGSVSTLTIQRTQQEDSAVYLCASRLGGFMNTEAFFGQGTRLTVV.

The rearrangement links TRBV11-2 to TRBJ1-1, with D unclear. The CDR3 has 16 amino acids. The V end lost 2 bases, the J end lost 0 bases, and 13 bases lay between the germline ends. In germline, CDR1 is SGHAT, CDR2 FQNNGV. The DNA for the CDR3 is TGTGCCAGCAGCTTAAGCGGCAGAACCATGAACACTGAAGCTTTCTTT. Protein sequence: CASSLSGRTMNTEAFF.

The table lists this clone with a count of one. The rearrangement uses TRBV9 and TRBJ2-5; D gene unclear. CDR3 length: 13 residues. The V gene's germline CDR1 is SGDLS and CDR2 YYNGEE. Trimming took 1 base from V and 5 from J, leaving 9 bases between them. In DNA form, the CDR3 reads TGTGCCAGCAGCGTACTGGCGGAGGAGACCCAGTACTTC. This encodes CASSVLAEETQYF.

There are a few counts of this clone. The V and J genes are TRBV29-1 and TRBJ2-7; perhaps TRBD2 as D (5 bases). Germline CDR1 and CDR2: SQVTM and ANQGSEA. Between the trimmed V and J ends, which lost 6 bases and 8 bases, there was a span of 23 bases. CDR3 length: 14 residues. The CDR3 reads CSVAYREPSAQQYF. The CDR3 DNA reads TGCAGCGTCGCCTACCGGGAACCCTCCGCCCAGCAGTACTTC.

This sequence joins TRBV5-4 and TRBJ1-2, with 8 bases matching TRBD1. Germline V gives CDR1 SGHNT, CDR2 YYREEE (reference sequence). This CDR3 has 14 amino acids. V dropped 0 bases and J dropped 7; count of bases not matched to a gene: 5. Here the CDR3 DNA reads TGTGCCAGCAGCTTGGAATCAGGGGGCGGTGGCTACACCTTC. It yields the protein CASSLESGGGGYTF.

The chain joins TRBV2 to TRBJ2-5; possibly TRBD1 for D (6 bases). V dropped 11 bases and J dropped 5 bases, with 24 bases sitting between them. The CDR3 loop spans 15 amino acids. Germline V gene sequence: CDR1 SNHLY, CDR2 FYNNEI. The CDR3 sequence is CARSPDGQHLETQYF. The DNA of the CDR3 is TGTGCCCGATCGCCGGATGGACAGCATCTTGAGACCCAGTACTTC.

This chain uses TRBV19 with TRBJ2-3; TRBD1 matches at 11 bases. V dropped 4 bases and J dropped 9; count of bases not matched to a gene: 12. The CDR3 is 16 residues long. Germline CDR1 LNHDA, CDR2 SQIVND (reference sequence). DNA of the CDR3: TGTGCCAGTAGTAGGACCCCAGGGACAGGGGGACAGACGCAGTATTTT. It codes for CASSRTPGTGGQTQYF. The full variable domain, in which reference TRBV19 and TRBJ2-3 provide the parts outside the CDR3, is DGGITQSPKYLFRKEGQNVTLSCEQNLNHDAMYWYRQDPGQGLRLIYYSQIVNDFQKGDIAEGYSVSREKKESFPLTVTSAQKNPTAFYLCASSRTPGTGGQTQYFGPGTRLTVL.

CDR3 in DNA: TGTGCCAGCAGCCCTCACGGGGGGGAGGGGCAGTTCTTC. This translates into CASSPHGGEGQFF. This chain links TRBV11-3 with TRBJ2-1, with TRBD2 identical over 8 bases. CDR1 is SGHNT, CDR2 YENEEA, per germline. The CDR3 extends over 13 amino acids. J lost 12 bases, V lost 5 bases, and 9 bases had no gene match.

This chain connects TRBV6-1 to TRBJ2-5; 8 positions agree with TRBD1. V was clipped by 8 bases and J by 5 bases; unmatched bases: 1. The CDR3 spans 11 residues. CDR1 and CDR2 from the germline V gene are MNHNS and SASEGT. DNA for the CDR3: TGTGCCAGCGGGGACAGGGAGACCCAGTACTTC. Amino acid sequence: CASGDRETQYF.

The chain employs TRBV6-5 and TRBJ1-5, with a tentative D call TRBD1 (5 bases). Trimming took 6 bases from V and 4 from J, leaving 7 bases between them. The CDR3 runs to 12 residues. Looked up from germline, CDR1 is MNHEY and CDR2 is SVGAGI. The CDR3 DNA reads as TGTGCCAGCAGGCAGGGTAATCAGCCCCAGCATTTT. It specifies CASRQGNQPQHF.

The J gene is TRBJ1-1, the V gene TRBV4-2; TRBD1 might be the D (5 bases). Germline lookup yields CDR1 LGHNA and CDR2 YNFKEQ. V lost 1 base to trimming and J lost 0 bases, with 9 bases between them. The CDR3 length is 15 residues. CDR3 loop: CASSQVGGLNTEAFF. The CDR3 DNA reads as TGTGCCAGCAGCCAAGTTGGGGGTTTGAACACTGAAGCTTTCTTT.

The DNA for the CDR3 is TGCGCCAGCAGCCAAGGCCCGCAGGGACAGGGAAAAGGAAACACCATATATTTT. The encoded protein is CASSQGPQGQGKGNTIYF. The chain recombines TRBV4-1 with TRBJ1-3; 9 bases match TRBD1. The CDR3 extends over 18 amino acids. Germline V CDR1 and CDR2: MGHRA, YSYEKL. The ends lost 1 base at V and 4 bases at J; junction bases unmatched: 11.

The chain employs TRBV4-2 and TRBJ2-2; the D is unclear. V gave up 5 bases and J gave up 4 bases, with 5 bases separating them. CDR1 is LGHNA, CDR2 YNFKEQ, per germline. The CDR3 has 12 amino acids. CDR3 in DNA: TGTGCCAGCAGCTCGGGCACCGGGGAGCTGTTTTTT. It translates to CASSSGTGELFF.

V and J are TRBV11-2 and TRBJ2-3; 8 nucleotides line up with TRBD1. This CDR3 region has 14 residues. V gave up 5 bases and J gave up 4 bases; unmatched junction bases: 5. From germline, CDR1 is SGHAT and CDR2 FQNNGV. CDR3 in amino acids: CASSLDRVPDTQYF. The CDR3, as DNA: TGTGCCAGCAGCCTGGACAGGGTCCCAGATACGCAGTATTTT.

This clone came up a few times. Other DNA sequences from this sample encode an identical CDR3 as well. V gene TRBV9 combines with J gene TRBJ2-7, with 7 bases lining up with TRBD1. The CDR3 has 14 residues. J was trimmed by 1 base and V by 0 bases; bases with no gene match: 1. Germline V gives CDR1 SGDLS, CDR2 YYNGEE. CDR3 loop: CASSVGGQSYEQYF. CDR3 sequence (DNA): TGTGCCAGCAGCGTAGGGGGACAGTCCTACGAGCAGTACTTC.

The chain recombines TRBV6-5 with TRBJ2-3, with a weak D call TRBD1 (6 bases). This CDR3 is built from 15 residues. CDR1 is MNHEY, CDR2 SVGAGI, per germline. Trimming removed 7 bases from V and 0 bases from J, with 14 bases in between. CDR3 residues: CASNLRGPSTDTQYF. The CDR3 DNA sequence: TGTGCCAGCAACCTCAGGGGACCGAGCACAGATACGCAGTATTTT.

This chain's CDR3 is CAWSSGGDYGYTF. Written as DNA, the CDR3 is TGTGCCTGGAGCTCAGGGGGCGACTATGGCTACACCTTC. The chain carries TRBV30 and TRBJ1-2, with 8 bases identical to TRBD1. This CDR3 contains 13 residues. Trimming cost V 3 bases and J 3 bases; bases outside gene matches: 3. CDR1 and CDR2 (germline): GTSNPN, SVGIG (reference sequence).

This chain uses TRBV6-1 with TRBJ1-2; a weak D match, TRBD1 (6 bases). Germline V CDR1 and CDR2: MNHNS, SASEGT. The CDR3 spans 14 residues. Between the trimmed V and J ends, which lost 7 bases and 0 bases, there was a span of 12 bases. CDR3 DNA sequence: TGTGCCAGCATAGGAGGGGGTGCTAACTATGGCTACACCTTC. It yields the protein CASIGGGANYGYTF.

This chain's CDR3 is CASCLTEQETQYF. The CDR3 DNA follows: TGCGCCAGCTGTCTCACGGAGCAAGAGACCCAGTACTTC. V gene TRBV5-1 combines with J gene TRBJ2-5; D gene ambiguous. Trimming stripped 7 bases from V and 2 bases from J, with 12 bases between. CDR1 and CDR2 from the germline V gene are SGHRS and YFSETQ. The CDR3 is 13 amino acids.

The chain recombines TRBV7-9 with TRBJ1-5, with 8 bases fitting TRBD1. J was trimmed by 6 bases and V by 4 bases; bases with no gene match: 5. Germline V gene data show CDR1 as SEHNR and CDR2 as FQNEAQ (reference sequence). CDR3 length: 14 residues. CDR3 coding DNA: TGTGCCAGCAGCTCAGACAGGGGATCTCAGCCCCAGCATTTT. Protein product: CASSSDRGSQPQHF.

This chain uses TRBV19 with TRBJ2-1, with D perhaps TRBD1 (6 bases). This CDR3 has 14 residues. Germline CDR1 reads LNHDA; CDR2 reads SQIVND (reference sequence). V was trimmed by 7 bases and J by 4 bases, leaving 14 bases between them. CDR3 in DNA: TGTGCCAGTACTGAACTAGGGGGATACAATGAGCAGTTCTTC. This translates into CASTELGGYNEQFF.

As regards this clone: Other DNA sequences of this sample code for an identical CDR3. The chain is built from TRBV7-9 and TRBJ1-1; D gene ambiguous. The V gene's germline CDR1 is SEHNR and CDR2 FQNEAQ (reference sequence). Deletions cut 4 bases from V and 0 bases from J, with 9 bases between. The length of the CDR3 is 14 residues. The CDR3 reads CASSSGLLNTEAFF. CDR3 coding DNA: TGTGCCAGCAGCTCGGGCCTCTTGAACACTGAAGCTTTCTTT.

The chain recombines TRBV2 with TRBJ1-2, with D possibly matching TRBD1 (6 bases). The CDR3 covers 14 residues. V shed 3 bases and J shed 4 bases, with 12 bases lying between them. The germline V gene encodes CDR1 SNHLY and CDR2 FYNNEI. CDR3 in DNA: TGTGCCAGCAGTGAGGTGACAGGTTCCTATGGCTACACCTTC. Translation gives CASSEVTGSYGYTF.

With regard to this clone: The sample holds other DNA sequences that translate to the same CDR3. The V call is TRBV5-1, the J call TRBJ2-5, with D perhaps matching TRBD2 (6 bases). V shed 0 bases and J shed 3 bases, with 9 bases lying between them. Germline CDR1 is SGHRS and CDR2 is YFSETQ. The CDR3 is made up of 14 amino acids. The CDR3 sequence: CASSLVGGKETQYF. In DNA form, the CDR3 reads TGCGCCAGCAGCTTGGTCGGGGGAAAAGAGACCCAGTACTTC.

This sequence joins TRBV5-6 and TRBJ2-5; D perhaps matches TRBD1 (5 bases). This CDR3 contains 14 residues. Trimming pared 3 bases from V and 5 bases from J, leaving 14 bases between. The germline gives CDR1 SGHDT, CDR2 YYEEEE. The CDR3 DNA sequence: TGTGCCAGCAGCTCGGTCATGGACATTGAGACCCAGTACTTC. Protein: CASSSVMDIETQYF.

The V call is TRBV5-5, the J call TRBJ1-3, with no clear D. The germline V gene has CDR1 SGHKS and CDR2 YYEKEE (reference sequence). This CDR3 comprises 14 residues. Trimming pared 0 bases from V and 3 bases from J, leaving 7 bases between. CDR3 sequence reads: CASSLGAGGNTIYF. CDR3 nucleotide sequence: TGTGCCAGCAGCTTGGGAGCCGGTGGAAACACCATATATTTT.

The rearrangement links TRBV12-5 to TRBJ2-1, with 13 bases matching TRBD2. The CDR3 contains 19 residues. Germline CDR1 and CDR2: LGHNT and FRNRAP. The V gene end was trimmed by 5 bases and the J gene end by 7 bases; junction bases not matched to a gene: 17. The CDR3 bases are TGTGCTAGTGGTCGATCCGGGACTAGCGGGATCGGAAGTGTGAATGAGCAGTTCTTC. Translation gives CASGRSGTSGIGSVNEQFF.

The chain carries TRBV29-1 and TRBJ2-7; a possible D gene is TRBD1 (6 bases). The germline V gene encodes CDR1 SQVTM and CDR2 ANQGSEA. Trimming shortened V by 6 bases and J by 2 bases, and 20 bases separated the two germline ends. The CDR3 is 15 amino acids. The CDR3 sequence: CSVLKLGGRTYEQYF. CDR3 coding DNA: TGCAGCGTCTTAAAGTTAGGGGGACGGACCTACGAGCAGTACTTC.